This TCR beta chain was identified during a study of cytomegalovirus exposure and HLA in healthy donors. CDR1 and CDR2 from the germline V gene are LNHNV and YYDKDF (reference sequence). This CDR3 has 13 amino acids. Trimming took 9 bases from V and 4 from J, leaving 15 bases between them. Profiled with immunoSEQ multiplex PCR; TCRdb holds only in-frame clones, not every one. Of 240,000 or so clones in the sample, approximately 83% were seen once. Concerning this clone: Its antigen is unknown.

Among the 110 or so subjects of the validation cohort, separate from the 666-subject first cohort, were the donors. Regarding the study as a whole: There were some public TCRs occurring in many donors, but most TCR sequences were rare.

The receptor comes from a woman aged 30 to 39 in good health and CMV-seropositive. The chain carries TRBV15 and TRBJ2-5; the D gene is possibly TRBD2 (6 bases). Sequencing was performed on PBMCs. CDR3 sequence reads: CATRIGGGETQYF. The CDR3 nucleotides are TGTGCCACAAGAATCGGGGGAGGAGAGACCCAGTACTTC.